These T cell receptor beta chains were read from a single sample in a study of shared clonotypes between healthy human individuals. Using immunoSEQ multiplex PCR, the repertoire was profiled, and TCRdb retains in-frame clones only, with some absent. The sample holds about 1 million clones, about 75% seen once. Sequenced material: memory CD4+ T cells sorted from blood. These receptors all come from a man younger than 35 in good health. Both conserved end residues are part of each CDR3. The D gene is left open where the match is weak. A clone size is listed for some rows: how often the clone was seen (once, few, many), or a class if it is expanded.

size	V	D	J	DNA	CDR3
-	TRBV2	-	TRBJ1-4	TGTGCCAGCAGTTACAGGGAAACCTCAACTAATGAAAAACTGTTTTTT	CASSYRETSTNEKLFF
-	TRBV7-2	-	TRBJ1-3	TGTGCCAGCAGTTTGGAACCCTGGGCAGGAAACACCATATATTTT	CASSLEPWAGNTIYF
-	TRBV7-2	-	TRBJ1-4	TGTGCCAGCAGCTTAACGCGGGACGGCGCTGAAAAACTGTTTTTT	CASSLTRDGAEKLFF
-	TRBV28	-	TRBJ2-5	TGTGCCAGCAGTGGAAGTGGGGGGTACCAAGAGACCCAGTACTTC	CASSGSGGYQETQYF
-	TRBV11-2	-	TRBJ1-2	TGTGCCAGCAGCGTGGGGGAGGGGACAGGCTACACCTTC	CASSVGEGTGYTF
-	TRBV30	-	TRBJ1-6	TGTGCCTGGAGTGCAGCCAGCTCCTATAATTCACCCCTCCACTTT	CAWSAASSYNSPLHF
-	TRBV2	TRBD2	TRBJ2-1	TGTGCCAGTTATATGGGGGAGGGAACCTACAATGAGCAGTTCTTC	CASYMGEGTYNEQFF
-	TRBV2	-	TRBJ2-2	TGTGCCAGCAGTGACAGGGGGGAGCTGTTTTTT	CASSDRGELFF
-	TRBV7-6	TRBD2	TRBJ2-3	TGTGCCAGCAGCTTAGCCCGGACTGGCGGGGGAAGGGCAGATACGCAGTATTTT	CASSLARTGGGRADTQYF
-	TRBV6-5	-	TRBJ1-3	TGTGCCAGCAGGCGAAACAGGGAAAGTGGAAACACCATATATTTT	CASRRNRESGNTIYF
-	TRBV6-5	TRBD2	TRBJ2-7	TGTGCCAGCACCTATGCCGGGACTAGCGGCTACGAGCAGTACTTC	CASTYAGTSGYEQYF
-	TRBV7-2	-	TRBJ1-2	TGTGCCAGCAGCTTAATTAGGGCTGGCTACACCTTC	CASSLIRAGYTF
-	TRBV10-1	-	TRBJ2-6	TGCGCCAGCAGCGGCCAGGGGTCTGGGGCCAACGTCCTGACTTTC	CASSGQGSGANVLTF
-	TRBV27	TRBD2	TRBJ2-7	TGTGCCAGCAGTTTACAACCCCCCCGACTAGCGGGCCCCTCCTACGAGCAGTACTTC	CASSLQPPRLAGPSYEQYF
-	TRBV18	TRBD1	TRBJ2-5	TGTGCCAGCTCACCCACCTGGGACAGACAAGAGACCCAGTACTTC	CASSPTWDRQETQYF
-	TRBV5-1	TRBD1	TRBJ2-2	TGCGCCAGCAGCTCACCAGGGGGCGCTTATCCCGGGGAGCTGTTTTTT	CASSSPGGAYPGELFF
-	TRBV27	TRBD2	TRBJ2-3	TGTGCCAGCAGTTACCGGGACTACCCCACAGATACGCAGTATTTT	CASSYRDYPTDTQYF
once	TRBV18	TRBD2	TRBJ2-7	TGTGCCAGCTCACCACAGCGGGGGGGCCTAGAGAGGAGCTACGAGCAGTACTTC	CASSPQRGGLERSYEQYF